Below, 21 T cell receptor beta chains from the same sample are listed, as sequenced in a study of blood T cell repertoires in COVID-19. Measured with immunoSEQ multiplex PCR; TCRdb has only the in-frame clones, and not every one. The data hold approximately 200,000 clones, with around 94% observed a single time. The sequenced sample consisted of peripheral blood. All receptors come from a man aged 30 to 39 with COVID-19, enrolled during active disease.

V and J are TRBV9 and TRBJ2-2; D perhaps matches TRBD1 (6 bases). This CDR3 contains 14 residues. Between the trimmed V and J ends, which lost 3 bases and 0 bases, there was a span of 6 bases. The germline CDR1 and CDR2 sequences are SGDLS and YYNGEE. The chain's CDR3 is CASSGTANTGELFF. In DNA form, the CDR3 reads TGTGCCAGCAGCGGGACAGCGAACACCGGGGAGCTGTTTTTT.

The chain is built from TRBV19 and TRBJ1-5, with no clear D. This CDR3 is built from 14 residues. Germline V gene lookup returns CDR1 LNHDA and CDR2 SQIVND (reference sequence). V was shortened by 7 bases and J by 11 bases, with 21 bases between the two germline ends. DNA for the CDR3: TGTGCCAGTAAAACGGAACCCCCCGGAGGGACCCAGCATTTT. Its protein is CASKTEPPGGTQHF.

The chain employs TRBV10-2 and TRBJ2-1; tentative D call: TRBD2 (7 bases). V was pared by 2 bases and J by 9 bases, with 14 bases between. The CDR3 sequence is 14 residues long. Germline V gene sequence: CDR1 WSHSY, CDR2 SAAADI. CDR3 residues: CASSEMLGGVEQFF. In nucleotides, the CDR3 is TGCGCCAGCAGTGAGATGCTAGGGGGGGTTGAGCAGTTCTTC.

V and J are TRBV19 and TRBJ2-5; D ambiguous. The CDR3 covers 16 residues. The V end lost 1 base, the J end lost 2 bases, and 14 bases lay between the germline ends. Germline lookup yields CDR1 LNHDA and CDR2 SQIVND (reference sequence). This CDR3 is CASSIGFSRQQETQYF. In nucleotides, the CDR3 is TGTGCCAGTAGTATAGGTTTCTCTAGGCAGCAAGAGACCCAGTACTTC. Full variable domain (rest looked up from reference TRBV19 and TRBJ2-5): DGGITQSPKYLFRKEGQNVTLSCEQNLNHDAMYWYRQDPGQGLRLIYYSQIVNDFQKGDIAEGYSVSREKKESFPLTVTSAQKNPTAFYLCASSIGFSRQQETQYFGPGTRLLVL.

The chain uses TRBV5-1 and TRBJ2-1; D is possibly TRBD2 (6 bases). The CDR3 is made up of 15 amino acids. Per germline, CDR1 SGHRS and CDR2 YFSETQ. V was shortened by 6 bases and J by 13 bases, with 26 bases between the two germline ends. The CDR3 protein is CASKRATISGDNQFF. The DNA of the CDR3 is TGCGCCAGCAAGCGGGCCACTATAAGCGGCGACAATCAGTTCTTC.

The chain carries TRBV16 and TRBJ1-1, with 8 bases identical to TRBD1. The germline gives CDR1 KGHSY, CDR2 FQNENV. This CDR3 is built from 19 residues. The trim removed 0 bases at V and 0 bases at J, leaving 12 bases unmatched. DNA for the CDR3: TGTGCCAGCAGCCAATCGTCTAGGTTGGGCAGGGGGCTGAACACTGAAGCTTTCTTT. It yields the protein CASSQSSRLGRGLNTEAFF.

The chain recombines TRBV3-1 (or the pseudogene TRBV3-2) with TRBJ2-6; TRBD1 matches 9 bases. From germline, CDR1 is LGHDT and CDR2 YNNKEL (reference sequence). The CDR3 is 18 residues long. V shed 1 base and J 2 bases; nucleotides not matched to a gene: 6. The CDR3 DNA follows: TGTGCCAGCAGCCAAGGTAACAGGGGGCGGGCTGGGGCCAACGTCCTGACTTTC. Protein sequence: CASSQGNRGRAGANVLTF.

V is TRBV25-1 and J is TRBJ1-1; D call uncertain. The ends were cut back, 1 base at V and 11 bases at J, with 8 bases in the middle. This CDR3 is 11 amino acids long. Germline-derived CDR1 and CDR2 are MGHDK and SYGVNS. The CDR3 reads CASSEFRSAFF. Here the CDR3 DNA reads TGTGCCAGCAGTGAATTCAGGTCGGCTTTCTTT. The full variable domain, rest sourced from reference TRBV25-1 and TRBJ1-1, is EADIYQTPRYLVIGTGKKITLECSQTMGHDKMYWYQQDPGMELHLIHYSYGVNSTEKGDLSSESTVSRIRTEHFPLTLESARPSHTSQYLCASSEFRSAFFGQGTRLTVV.

This chain connects TRBV18 to TRBJ1-4; perhaps TRBD1 as D (6 bases). CDR1 KGHSH and CDR2 LQKENI come from the germline V gene. The CDR3 covers 16 residues. V was trimmed by 4 bases and J by 7 bases, leaving 19 bases between them. The DNA of the CDR3 is TGTGCCAGCTCACAATCCTCGGGGGGACACGGTGAAAAACTGTTTTTT. It is translated as CASSQSSGGHGEKLFF.

This rearrangement joins TRBV6-5 to TRBJ2-3; weak D call: TRBD2 (5 bases). Looked up from germline, CDR1 is MNHEY and CDR2 is SVGAGI. The CDR3 length is 14 residues. Trimming shortened V by 2 bases and J by 4 bases, and 10 bases separated the two germline ends. CDR3 protein: CASSYRAGADTQYF. CDR3 in DNA: TGTGCCAGCAGTTACAGAGCCGGGGCAGATACGCAGTATTTT.

The chain links TRBV18 to TRBJ1-6; 8 nucleotides align to TRBD1. The CDR3 sequence is 16 residues long. Germline-derived CDR1 and CDR2 are KGHSH and LQKENI. Trimming cost V 5 bases and J 6 bases; bases outside gene matches: 9. The CDR3 nucleotides read TGTGCCAGCTCAACCACCCCGGACAGGGTTAATTCACCCCTCCACTTT. Translation gives CASSTTPDRVNSPLHF.

The gene calls are TRBV11-3 and TRBJ2-6; a weak D match, TRBD1 (6 bases). V was cut by 5 bases and J by 0 bases, with 11 bases left in between. The CDR3 is 16 residues long. Germline V gives CDR1 SGHNT, CDR2 YENEEA. This CDR3 reads CASSKRGGSGANVLTF. The DNA for the CDR3 is TGTGCCAGCAGCAAACGAGGGGGCTCTGGGGCCAACGTCCTGACTTTC. Full variable domain (missing parts from reference TRBV11-3 and TRBJ2-6): EAGVVQSPRYKIIEKKQPVAFWCNPISGHNTLYWYLQNLGQGPELLIRYENEEAVDDSQLPKDRFSAERLKGVDSTLKIQPAELGDSAVYLCASSKRGGSGANVLTFGAGSRLTVL.

V gene TRBV19 combines with J gene TRBJ1-6, with 10 bases that match TRBD1. Germline V CDR1 and CDR2: LNHDA, SQIVND (reference sequence). Trimming took 3 bases from V and 12 from J; bases not matched to a gene: 11. The CDR3 extends over 16 amino acids. The CDR3 here is CASSMRIGQGDVPLHF. The CDR3 coding sequence is TGTGCCAGTAGTATGCGGATAGGACAGGGGGATGTACCCCTCCACTTT.

The genes are TRBV10-3 and TRBJ2-1; tentatively, D is TRBD2 (5 bases). Germline lookup yields CDR1 ENHRY and CDR2 SYGVKD. The CDR3 spans 13 residues. The V and J ends lost 6 bases and 1 base respectively, with 7 bases between them. The chain's CDR3 is CAIRSGSYNEQFF. The CDR3 DNA sequence: TGTGCCATCAGATCGGGATCCTACAATGAGCAGTTCTTC.

As to this clone: The sample has other DNA sequences that encode this CDR3 too. The chain combines TRBV5-1 with TRBJ1-2; D remains ambiguous. The CDR3 length is 13 residues. V lost 4 bases and J lost 3, with 10 bases in between. Germline CDR1 is SGHRS and CDR2 is YFSETQ. The CDR3 protein is CASSLGGDYGYTF. In DNA, the CDR3 is TGCGCCAGCAGCCTGGGCGGGGACTATGGCTACACCTTC.

The chain recombines TRBV9 with TRBJ2-5, with 9 bases that match TRBD2. Trimming removed 2 bases from V and 0 bases from J; junction bases left unmatched: 2. From germline, CDR1 is SGDLS and CDR2 YYNGEE. The CDR3 is 15 amino acids. The CDR3 DNA follows: TGTGCCAGCAGCGTCGGCGGGGGGGACCAAGAGACCCAGTACTTC. This translates into CASSVGGGDQETQYF.

The chain carries TRBV28 and TRBJ1-3; perhaps TRBD1 as D (5 bases). V lost 6 bases, J lost 0 bases, and 12 bases lay in between. The CDR3 is 15 residues long. Looked up from germline, CDR1 is MDHEN and CDR2 is SYDVKM. CDR3: CASREGRFSGNTIYF. The CDR3, as DNA: TGTGCCAGCAGAGAGGGGAGGTTCTCTGGAAACACCATATATTTT.

To note about this clone: Different DNA sequences within this sample yield the same CDR3. The chain uses TRBV19 and TRBJ1-2, with 7 bases fitting TRBD1. The germline gives CDR1 LNHDA, CDR2 SQIVND (reference sequence). Losses at the gene ends were 3 bases for V and 2 bases for J; bases not matched to a gene: 0. The CDR3 runs to 13 residues. This CDR3 reads CASSMGQNYGYTF. CDR3 DNA sequence: TGTGCCAGTAGTATGGGACAGAACTATGGCTACACCTTC.

This chain joins TRBV11-2 and TRBJ2-4, with D unclear. Trimming stripped 2 bases from V and 8 bases from J, with 13 bases between. This CDR3 comprises 14 residues. CDR1 is SGHAT and CDR2 is FQNNGV in the germline V gene. The CDR3: CASSLFNKLDIQYF. CDR3 in DNA: TGTGCCAGCAGCTTATTTAACAAATTGGACATTCAGTACTTC.

The V call is TRBV14, the J call TRBJ1-6, with a possible D match to TRBD1 (5 bases). CDR1 is SGHDN, CDR2 FVKESK, per germline. V lost 1 base and J 5 bases, leaving 12 bases between the germline ends. The CDR3 has 16 amino acids. DNA of the CDR3: TGTGCCAGCAGCCAAGTCGGGGGAGACAATAATTCACCCCTCCACTTT. It encodes CASSQVGGDNNSPLHF.

J is TRBJ1-5 and V is TRBV24-1, with D perhaps matching TRBD1 (6 bases). Trimming stripped 2 bases from V and 6 bases from J, with 13 bases between. This CDR3 comprises 15 residues. Per the germline V gene, CDR1 is KGHDR and CDR2 is SFDVKD. CDR3 nucleotides: TGTGCCACCAGTGATTCAGGGGAACGGGGTCAGCCCCAGCATTTT. This gives the protein CATSDSGERGQPQHF.